This T cell receptor beta chain was profiled in a study of control samples from healthy donors and cancer patients. Germline CDR1 and CDR2: LNHDA and SQIVND (reference sequence). The ends were cut back, 1 base at V and 5 bases at J, with 9 bases in the middle. This CDR3 spans 14 amino acids. The method was immunoSEQ multiplex PCR; TCRdb's version includes in-frame clones alone and lacks a portion of them. The table includes 60,000 to 95,000 clones, around 86% detected once. The sequence derives from a woman in her forties or fifties with colorectal cancer. The V and J genes are TRBV19 and TRBJ1-5, with D tentatively TRBD1 (5 bases). The sequencing sample was made of PBMCs. The CDR3 nucleotides read TGTGCCAGTAGTATAGGGGGGTGGGATCAGCCCCAGCATTTT. Encoded protein: CASSIGGWDQPQHF.